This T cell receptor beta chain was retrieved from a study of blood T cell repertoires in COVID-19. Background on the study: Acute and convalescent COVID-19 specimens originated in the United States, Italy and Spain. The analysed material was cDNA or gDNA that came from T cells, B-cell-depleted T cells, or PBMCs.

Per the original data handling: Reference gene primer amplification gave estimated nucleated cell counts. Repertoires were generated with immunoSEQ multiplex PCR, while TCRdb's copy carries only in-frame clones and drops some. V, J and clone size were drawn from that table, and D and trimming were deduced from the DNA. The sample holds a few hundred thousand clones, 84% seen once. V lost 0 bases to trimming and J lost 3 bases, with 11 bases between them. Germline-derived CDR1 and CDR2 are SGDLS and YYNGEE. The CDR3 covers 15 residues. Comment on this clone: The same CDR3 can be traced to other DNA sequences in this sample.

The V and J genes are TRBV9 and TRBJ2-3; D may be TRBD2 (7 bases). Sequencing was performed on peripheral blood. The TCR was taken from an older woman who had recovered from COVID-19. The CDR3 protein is CASSVEGRGTDTQYF. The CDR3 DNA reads TGTGCCAGCAGCGTAGAAGGGAGGGGGACAGATACGCAGTATTTT.